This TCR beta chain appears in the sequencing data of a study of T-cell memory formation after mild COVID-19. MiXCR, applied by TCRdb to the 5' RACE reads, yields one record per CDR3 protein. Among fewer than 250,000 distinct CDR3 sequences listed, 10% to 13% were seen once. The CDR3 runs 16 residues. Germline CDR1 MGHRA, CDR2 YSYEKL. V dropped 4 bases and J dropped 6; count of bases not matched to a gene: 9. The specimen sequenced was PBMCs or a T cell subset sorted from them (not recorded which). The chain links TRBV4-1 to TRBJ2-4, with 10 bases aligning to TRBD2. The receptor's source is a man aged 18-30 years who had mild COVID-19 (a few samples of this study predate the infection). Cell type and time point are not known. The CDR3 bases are TGCGCCAGCAGCCCGGGAAAGCGGGGGGGCCTAAACATTCAGTACTTC. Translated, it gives CASSPGKRGGLNIQYF.